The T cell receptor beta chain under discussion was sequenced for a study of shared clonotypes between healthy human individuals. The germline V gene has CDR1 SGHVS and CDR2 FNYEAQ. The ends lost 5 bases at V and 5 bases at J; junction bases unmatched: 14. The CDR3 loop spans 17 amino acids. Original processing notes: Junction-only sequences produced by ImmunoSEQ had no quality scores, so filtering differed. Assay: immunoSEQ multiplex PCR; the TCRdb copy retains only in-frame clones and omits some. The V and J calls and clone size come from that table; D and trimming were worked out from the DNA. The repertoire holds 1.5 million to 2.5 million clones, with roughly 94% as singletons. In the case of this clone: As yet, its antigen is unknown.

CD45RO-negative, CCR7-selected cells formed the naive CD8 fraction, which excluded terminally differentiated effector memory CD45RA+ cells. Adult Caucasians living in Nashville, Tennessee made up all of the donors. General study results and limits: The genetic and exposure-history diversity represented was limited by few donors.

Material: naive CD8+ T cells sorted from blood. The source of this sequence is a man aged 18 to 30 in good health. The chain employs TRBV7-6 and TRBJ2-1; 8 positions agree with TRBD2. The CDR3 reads CASSPRSGGQGDNEQFF. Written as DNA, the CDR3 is TGTGCCAGCAGCCCAAGGAGCGGGGGCCAGGGCGACAATGAGCAGTTCTTC.